What follows describes a single TCR beta chain. The target antigen is unknown. This sample is drawn from a study of OX40 agonist ivuxolimab in advanced cancers. Regarding the study as a whole: Some patients who did not respond also had low normalized T-cell clonal expansion.

The table came from immunoSEQ multiplex PCR; TCRdb's copy has only in-frame clones and leaves some out. The sample contains about 50,000 clones, 89% of which appear only once. The CDR3 sequence is 13 residues long. Looked up from germline, CDR1 is SGDLS and CDR2 is YYNGEE. The V gene lost 2 bases and the J gene lost 6 bases, with 9 bases spanning the gap. Material: CD4+ or CD8+ T cells sorted from blood, obtained in a trial of the OX40 agonist ivuxolimab. The receptor comes from an adult with an advanced solid tumor such as melanoma, head and neck, liver or kidney cancer. The chain combines TRBV9 with TRBJ2-1; D is unresolved. This CDR3 is CASSVSPVNEQFF. DNA of the CDR3: TGTGCCAGCAGCGTTAGCCCCGTCAATGAGCAGTTCTTC.